In its sample, the clone carrying this T cell receptor beta chain was seen a few times. Its antigen is unknown. 5'RACE primed from the constant segment yielded TCR alpha and TCR beta cDNA libraries bearing sample barcodes and UMIs. TCRdb re-called the 5' RACE reads through MiXCR, storing one row per CDR3 protein. This table holds 300,000 to 350,000 distinct CDR3 sequences, approximately 19% found once. The data derive from a study of T-cell memory formation after mild COVID-19. Study information: TCR clusters mostly belonged to single donors. General observations from the study: CD4+ contracting clones lay mainly in CM and EM, CD8+ ones in EMRA.

The V gene's germline CDR1 is LGHNA and CDR2 YNFKEQ. This CDR3 contains 18 residues. J lost 2 bases, V lost 3 bases, and 13 bases had no gene match. V gene TRBV4-2 combines with J gene TRBJ2-7; 10 positions match TRBD2. The sequenced material came from PBMCs or a T cell subset sorted from them (not recorded which). The receptor was isolated from a man younger than 35 who had mild COVID-19 (a few samples of this study predate the infection). Cell type and time point are not known. The CDR3 coding sequence is TGTGCCAGCAGCCAGGATCTAGTAGCGGGGGGCTGGGCCTACGAGCAGTACTTC. This encodes CASSQDLVAGGWAYEQYF.